This T cell receptor (beta chain) was captured by sequencing in a study of T cell changes during pregnancy in multiple sclerosis. Sequencing used immunoSEQ multiplex PCR; TCRdb keeps in-frame clones, though not all of them. The sample consists of around 40,000 clones, about 90% of them appearing once. The germline V gene encodes CDR1 MDHEN and CDR2 SYDVKM. The CDR3 contains 15 residues. Trimming removed 6 bases from V and 4 bases from J, with 18 bases in between. The gene calls are TRBV28 and TRBJ1-1; possibly TRBD1 for D (6 bases). The TCR comes from a female donor with multiple sclerosis, enrolled in a pregnancy study. The sample in question was CD8+ T cells from peripheral blood mononuclear cells, obtained before pregnancy. In DNA form, the CDR3 reads TGTGCCAGCAGCCTCCCGGGGGGGGCGAGCACTGAAGCTTTCTTT. Amino acids: CASSLPGGASTEAFF.